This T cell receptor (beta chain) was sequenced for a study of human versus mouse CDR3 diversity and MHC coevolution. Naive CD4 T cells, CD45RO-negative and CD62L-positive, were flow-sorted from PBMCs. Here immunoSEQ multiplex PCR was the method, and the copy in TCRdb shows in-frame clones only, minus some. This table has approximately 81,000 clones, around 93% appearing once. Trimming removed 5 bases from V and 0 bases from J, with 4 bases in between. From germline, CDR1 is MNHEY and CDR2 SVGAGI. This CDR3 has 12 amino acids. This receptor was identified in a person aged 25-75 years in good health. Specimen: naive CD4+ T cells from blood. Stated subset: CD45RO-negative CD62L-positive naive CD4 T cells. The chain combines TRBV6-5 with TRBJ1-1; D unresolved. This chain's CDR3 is CASSTMNTEAFF. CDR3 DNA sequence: TGTGCCAGCAGTACTATGAACACTGAAGCTTTCTTT.